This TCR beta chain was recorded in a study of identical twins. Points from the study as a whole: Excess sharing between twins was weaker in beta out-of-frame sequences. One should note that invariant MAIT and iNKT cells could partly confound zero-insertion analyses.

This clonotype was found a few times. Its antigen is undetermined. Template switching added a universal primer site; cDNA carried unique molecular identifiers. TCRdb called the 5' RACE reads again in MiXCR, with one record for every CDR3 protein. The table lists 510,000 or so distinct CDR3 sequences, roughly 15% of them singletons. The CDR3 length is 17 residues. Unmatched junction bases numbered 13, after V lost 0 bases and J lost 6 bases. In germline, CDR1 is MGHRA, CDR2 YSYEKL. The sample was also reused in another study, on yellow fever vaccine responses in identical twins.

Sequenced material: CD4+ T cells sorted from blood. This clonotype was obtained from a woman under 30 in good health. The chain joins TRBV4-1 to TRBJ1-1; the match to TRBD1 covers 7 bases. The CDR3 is CASSQDPGSTGSAEAFF. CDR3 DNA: TGCGCCAGCAGCCAAGATCCGGGGTCGACAGGGAGTGCTGAAGCTTTCTTT.